The entry that follows covers one TCR beta chain sequence. This entry belongs to a study of blood T cell repertoires in COVID-19. Study information: Samples of COVID-19 (acute and convalescent) were obtained from the United States, Italy and Spain.

The germline V and J ends were trimmed by 0 bases and 8 bases, with 4 bases remaining between them. This CDR3 spans 10 amino acids. The V gene's germline CDR1 is SQVTM and CDR2 ANQGSEA. Profiled with immunoSEQ multiplex PCR; TCRdb holds only in-frame clones, not every one. This repertoire shows some 240,000 clones, around 89% found once; its top ten account for under 2.5%. The material sequenced was peripheral blood. The sequence derives from a woman aged 60-75 years with COVID-19, enrolled during active disease. The chain recombines TRBV29-1 with TRBJ1-2; no definite D call. DNA for the CDR3: TGCAGCGTTGAAGATGAGGGCTACACCTTC. Translated, it gives CSVEDEGYTF.